The present T cell receptor (beta chain) was sequenced within a study of identifying expanded T cells in peripheral blood. Study results and caveats: Over two and four weeks, about 15 and 19 clones changed, versus around 1.2 between replicates. Roughly two-week clone count variance significantly increased as total template count grew.

Healthy donors had no documented immune events, such as infections, while sampled. Germline assignment: CDR1 SGHTA and CDR2 FQGTGA. The trim removed 6 bases at V and 4 bases at J, leaving 7 bases unmatched. The CDR3 is 14 amino acids. The assay was immunoSEQ multiplex PCR, and TCRdb's table has in-frame clones only and misses some. The sample records tens of thousands of clones, under 85% being singletons. A note on this clone: Its antigen is currently unknown.

This chain connects TRBV7-3 to TRBJ1-1; 8 positions match TRBD1. The TCR comes from a person aged 18 to 75 in good health. The source material was blood. The CDR3 reads CASRPTGGRTEAFF. Here the CDR3 DNA reads TGTGCCAGCAGACCCACAGGGGGTCGCACTGAAGCTTTCTTT.